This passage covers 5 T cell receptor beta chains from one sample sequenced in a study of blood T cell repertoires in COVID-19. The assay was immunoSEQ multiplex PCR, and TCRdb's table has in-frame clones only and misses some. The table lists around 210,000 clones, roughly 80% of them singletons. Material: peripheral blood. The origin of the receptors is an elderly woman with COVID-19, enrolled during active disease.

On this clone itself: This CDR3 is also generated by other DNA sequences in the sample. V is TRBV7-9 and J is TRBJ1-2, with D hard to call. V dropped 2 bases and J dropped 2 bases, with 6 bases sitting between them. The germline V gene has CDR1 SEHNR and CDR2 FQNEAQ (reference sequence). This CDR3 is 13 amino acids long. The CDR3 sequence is CASSLPGNYGYTF. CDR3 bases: TGTGCCAGCAGCTTACCGGGGAACTATGGCTACACCTTC.

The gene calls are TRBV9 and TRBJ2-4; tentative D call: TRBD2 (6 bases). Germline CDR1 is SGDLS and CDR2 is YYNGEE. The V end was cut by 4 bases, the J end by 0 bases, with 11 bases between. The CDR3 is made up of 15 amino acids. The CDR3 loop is CASSLGGLAKNIQYF. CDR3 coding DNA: TGTGCCAGCAGCCTTGGGGGACTAGCCAAAAACATTCAGTACTTC.

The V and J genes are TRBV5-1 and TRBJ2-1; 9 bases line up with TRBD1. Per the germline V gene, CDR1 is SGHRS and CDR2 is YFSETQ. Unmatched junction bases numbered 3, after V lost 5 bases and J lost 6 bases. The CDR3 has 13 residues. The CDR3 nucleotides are TGCGCCAGCAGAACGGGACAGGGCAATGAGCAGTTCTTC. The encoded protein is CASRTGQGNEQFF. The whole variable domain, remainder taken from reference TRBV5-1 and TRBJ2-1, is KAGVTQTPRYLIKTRGQQVTLSCSPISGHRSVSWYQQTPGQGLQFLFEYFSETQRNKGNFPGRFSGRQFSNSRSEMNVSTLELGDSALYLCASRTGQGNEQFFGPGTRLTVL.

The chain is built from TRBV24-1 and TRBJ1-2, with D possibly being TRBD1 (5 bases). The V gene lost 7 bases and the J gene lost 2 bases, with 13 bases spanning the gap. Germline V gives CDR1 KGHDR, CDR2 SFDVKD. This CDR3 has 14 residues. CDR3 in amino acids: CATSPAGGNYGYTF. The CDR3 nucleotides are TGTGCCACCAGCCCCGCGGGGGGGAACTATGGCTACACCTTC.

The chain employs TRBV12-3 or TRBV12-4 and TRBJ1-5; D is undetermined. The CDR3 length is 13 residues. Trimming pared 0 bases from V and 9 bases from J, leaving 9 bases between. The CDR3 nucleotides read TGTGCCAGCAGTTTAGCGGCCGCGGGGCCCCAGCATTTT. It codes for CASSLAAAGPQHF.